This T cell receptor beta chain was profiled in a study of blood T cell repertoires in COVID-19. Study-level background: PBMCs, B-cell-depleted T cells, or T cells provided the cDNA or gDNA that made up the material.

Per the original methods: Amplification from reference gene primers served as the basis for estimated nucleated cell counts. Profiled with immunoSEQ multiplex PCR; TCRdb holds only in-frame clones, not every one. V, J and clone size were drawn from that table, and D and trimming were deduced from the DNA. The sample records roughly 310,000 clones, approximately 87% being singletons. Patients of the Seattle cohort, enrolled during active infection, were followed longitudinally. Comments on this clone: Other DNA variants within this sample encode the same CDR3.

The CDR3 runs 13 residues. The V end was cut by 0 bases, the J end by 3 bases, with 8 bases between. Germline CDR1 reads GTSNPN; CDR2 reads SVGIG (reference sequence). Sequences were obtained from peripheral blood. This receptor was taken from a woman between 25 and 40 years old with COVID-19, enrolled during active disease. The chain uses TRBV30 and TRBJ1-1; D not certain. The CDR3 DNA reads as TGTGCCTGGAGTGTAACCGGGGACACTGAAGCTTTCTTT. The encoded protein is CAWSVTGDTEAFF.